A selection of T cell receptor beta chains follows, all from one sample in a study of cytomegalovirus exposure and HLA in healthy donors. The data were produced by immunoSEQ multiplex PCR, yet TCRdb's version contains in-frame clones alone and is incomplete. This repertoire shows 150,000 to 200,000 clones, under 90% found once; its top ten account for about 4.9%. Sequencing was performed on PBMCs. Source of these receptors: a man aged 18 to 30 in good health and CMV-seronegative. The CDR3 runs from the conserved cysteine through the conserved F or W. D genes are given only for firm matches. Rows may omit the clone size; those that give it use once, few, many or a size class.

d_gene	j_gene	abundance	v_gene	CDR3aa	CDR3nt
-	TRBJ2-1	-	TRBV5-4	CASSHDRSAYNEQFF	TGTGCCAGCAGTCACGACAGGTCGGCCTACAATGAGCAGTTCTTC
-	TRBJ2-7	once	TRBV5-1	CASSLVRGTEQYF	TGCGCCAGCAGCTTGGTACGCGGGACCGAGCAGTACTTC
TRBD2	TRBJ2-5	-	TRBV5-4	CASSLAGTSVETQYF	TGTGCCAGCAGCTTGGCCGGGACTAGCGTAGAGACCCAGTACTTC
-	TRBJ1-2	-	TRBV7-2	CASSSGLGYGYTF	TGTGCCAGCAGCTCGGGATTGGGCTATGGCTACACCTTC
-	TRBJ2-1	-	TRBV7-7	CASSLDLSSYNEQFF	TGTGCTAGCAGCTTAGATCTGAGCTCCTACAATGAGCAGTTCTTC
-	TRBJ1-1	-	TRBV15	CATRPREGNTEAFF	TGTGCCACCAGGCCTCGGGAGGGGAACACTGAAGCTTTCTTT
-	TRBJ2-7	-	TRBV7-9	CASSIEQGHSDF	TGTGCCAGCAGCATCGAGCAGGGGCACAGCGACTTC
TRBD1	TRBJ2-7	-	TRBV27	CASRTGFAEQYF	TGTGCCAGCAGGACAGGGTTTGCCGAGCAGTACTTC
-	TRBJ2-7	-	TRBV7-9	CASSSRSYEQYF	TGTGCCAGCAGCTCCCGGAGCTACGAGCAGTACTTC
TRBD1	TRBJ2-7	-	TRBV5-1	CASSLDRSSYEQYF	TGCGCCAGCAGCCTGGACAGGTCCTCCTACGAGCAGTACTTC
-	TRBJ2-2	-	TRBV2	CASSDLLPPDGELFF	TGTGCCAGCAGTGACCTACTACCCCCGGACGGGGAGCTGTTTTTT